This T cell receptor (beta chain) came from a study of shared clonotypes between healthy human individuals. Study results and limitations: Among the subsets, naive ones generally showed larger estimated richness than memory ones. Between a few donors, naive CD4 clonotypes were shared at a level of around 5.2%.

TCRdb's table, derived via immunoSEQ multiplex PCR, lists solely in-frame clones and lacks some. Of about 960,000 clones listed, over 60% are singletons. V lost 2 bases and J lost 0, with 12 bases in between. CDR1 MNHEY and CDR2 SVGAGI come from the germline V gene. This CDR3 is 16 amino acids long. With respect to this clone: Its matching antigen is unknown.

Material for sequencing was memory CD4+ T cells sorted from blood. The subset was: CD45RA-negative fraction. The rearrangement joins TRBV6-5 to TRBJ2-3; D gene ambiguous. This TCR derives from a man aged 18 to 35 in good health. CDR3 DNA: TGTGCCAGCAGTTACCGAGGATCTTCTAGCACAGATACGCAGTATTTT. This encodes CASSYRGSSSTDTQYF.